This is a list of T cell receptor beta chains from one sample in a study of tumor-infiltrating lymphocytes in primary liver carcinoma. TCRdb itself ran the multiplex PCR reads through MiXCR, one entry per CDR3 protein. Of roughly 50,000 distinct CDR3 sequences detected, about three quarters appear once; the ten largest clones hold roughly 25%. The sample comprised liver tumor tissue from sampling region 2. Receptor source: a man aged 40-49 years with primary liver carcinoma and hepatitis B virus infection. Each CDR3 is given with its conserved first and last residue. The order of the fields is V gene, J gene, clone size, D gene, CDR3 protein, CDR3 DNA. A D gene is named only where the DNA matches it firmly. Clone size appears in some rows only: once, few, many, or a class for an expanded clone.

V gene: TRBV11-2
J gene: TRBJ2-1
clone size: NA
D gene: NA
CDR3 protein: CAGSPKYNEQSF
CDR3 DNA: TGTGCCGGCAGCCCGAAGTACAATGAGCAGTCCTTC

V gene: TRBV4-1
J gene: TRBJ2-1
clone size: NA
D gene: TRBD2
CDR3 protein: CACSQAGEYNEEFF
CDR3 DNA: TGCGCCTGCAGCCAAGCGGGAGAGTACAATGAGGAGTTCTTC

V gene: TRBV4-1
J gene: TRBJ2-3
clone size: NA
D gene: NA
CDR3 protein: CTSSLKRGGRTDTQYF
CDR3 DNA: TGTACCAGCAGTCTAAAGAGGGGAGGCCGGACGGATACGCAGTATTTT

V gene: TRBV10-1
J gene: TRBJ1-3
clone size: NA
D gene: NA
CDR3 protein: CASSESTGPGNTIYF
CDR3 DNA: TGCGCCAGTAGTGAGTCAACGGGACCTGGAAACACCATATATTTT

V gene: TRBV6-5
J gene: TRBJ1-4
clone size: NA
D gene: NA
CDR3 protein: CAGSRQETSEKLFF
CDR3 DNA: TGTGCCGGTAGCCGACAGGAGACTAGTGAAAAACTGTTTTTT

V gene: TRBV7-8
J gene: TRBJ2-2
clone size: NA
D gene: NA
CDR3 protein: CARSLEGAEHTGELFF
CDR3 DNA: TGTGCCAGGAGCTTAGAGGGCGCAGAACACACCGGGGAGCTGTTTTTT

V gene: TRBV6-1
J gene: TRBJ1-5
clone size: once
D gene: NA
CDR3 protein: CASRELGQPQHF
CDR3 DNA: TGTGCCAGCAGAGAATTGGGTCAGCCCCAGCATTTC

V gene: TRBV6-5
J gene: TRBJ1-2
clone size: once
D gene: NA
CDR3 protein: CASSYSGQFNYGNTF
CDR3 DNA: TGTGCCAGCAGTTACTCCGGACAATTTAACTATGGCAACACCTTC

V gene: TRBV24-1
J gene: TRBJ2-5
clone size: few
D gene: NA
CDR3 protein: CATSDGRGAGETQYF
CDR3 DNA: TGTGCCACCAGCGACGGACGTGGGGCAGGAGAGACCCAGTACTTC

V gene: TRBV4-2
J gene: TRBJ2-1
clone size: once
D gene: NA
CDR3 protein: CASSQGVKGRNEQFF
CDR3 DNA: TGTGCCAGCAGCCAAGGGGTGAAGGGACGGAATGAGCAGTTCTTC

V gene: TRBV29-1
J gene: TRBJ2-3
clone size: NA
D gene: TRBD2
CDR3 protein: CSVRRTSGRMDTQYF
CDR3 DNA: TGCAGCGTCCGAAGGACTAGCGGGAGAATGGATACGCAGTATTTT

V gene: TRBV6-5
J gene: TRBJ2-5
clone size: many
D gene: TRBD2
CDR3 protein: CASSREGRPQETQYF
CDR3 DNA: TGTGCCAGCAGTAGGGAGGGAAGGCCCCAAGAGACCCAGTACTTC

V gene: TRBV28
J gene: TRBJ2-7
clone size: many
D gene: NA
CDR3 protein: CAISRQFVYEQYF
CDR3 DNA: TGTGCCATCTCCCGCCAATTCGTCTACGAGCAGTACTTC

V gene: TRBV7-9
J gene: TRBJ2-3
clone size: NA
D gene: NA
CDR3 protein: CASSGDRQISTDTQYF
CDR3 DNA: TGTGCCAGCAGTGGAGACAGACAGATTAGCACAGATACGCAGTATTTT

V gene: TRBV29-1
J gene: TRBJ2-1
clone size: NA
D gene: NA
CDR3 protein: CTVVGQGPFNERFF
CDR3 DNA: TGCACCGTTGTTGGGCAGGGACCTTTCAATGAGCGGTTCTTC

V gene: TRBV20-1
J gene: TRBJ2-3
clone size: few
D gene: TRBD2
CDR3 protein: CSARDTSGNTDTQYF
CDR3 DNA: TGCAGTGCTAGAGACACTAGCGGGAACACAGATACGCAGTATTTT

V gene: TRBV6-5
J gene: TRBJ2-2
clone size: NA
D gene: NA
CDR3 protein: CASSYRGLTGELFF
CDR3 DNA: TGTGCCAGCAGTTACAGGGGGTTGACCGGGGAGCTGTTCTTT

V gene: TRBV20-1
J gene: TRBJ1-1
clone size: once
D gene: NA
CDR3 protein: CSARDENTEAFF
CDR3 DNA: TGCAGTGCTAGAGACGAGAACACTGAAGCTTTCTTT

V gene: TRBV28
J gene: TRBJ2-4
clone size: NA
D gene: TRBD2
CDR3 protein: CAGSSPGTSGKNIEYF
CDR3 DNA: TGTGCCGGCAGTTCCCCCGGGACTAGCGGCAAAAACATTGAGTACTTC

V gene: TRBV11-3
J gene: TRBJ2-3
clone size: NA
D gene: NA
CDR3 protein: CASSWREEDTQYF
CDR3 DNA: TGTGCCAGCAGCTGGCGTGAGGAAGATACGCAGTATTTT

V gene: TRBV6-2/TRBV6-3
J gene: TRBJ2-1
clone size: NA
D gene: NA
CDR3 protein: CASCYKPDNEQFF
CDR3 DNA: TGTGCCAGCTGTTACAAACCCGACAATGAGCAGTTCTTC

V gene: TRBV5-1
J gene: TRBJ2-1
clone size: NA
D gene: NA
CDR3 protein: CASSLGWTTGTNDQFF
CDR3 DNA: TGCGCCAGCAGCTTGGGGTGGACTACCGGGACGAATGACCAGTTCTTC

V gene: TRBV6-2/TRBV6-3
J gene: TRBJ2-3
clone size: NA
D gene: NA
CDR3 protein: CVSSETASTDTQYF
CDR3 DNA: TGTGTCAGCAGTGAGACAGCCTCCACAGATACGCAGTATTTT

V gene: TRBV5-4
J gene: TRBJ2-5
clone size: NA
D gene: TRBD1
CDR3 protein: CASTFGQGWVETQYF
CDR3 DNA: TGTGCCAGCACCTTTGGACAGGGCTGGGTAGAGACCCAGTACTTC

V gene: TRBV6-5
J gene: TRBJ2-6
clone size: NA
D gene: NA
CDR3 protein: CVPPLGGSGANVLTF
CDR3 DNA: TGTGTCCCCCCACTCGGAGGCTCTGGGGCCAACGTCCTGACTTTC

V gene: TRBV30
J gene: TRBJ2-2
clone size: NA
D gene: NA
CDR3 protein: CAWTGVNTGELFF
CDR3 DNA: TGTGCCTGGACCGGGGTCAACACCGGGGAGCTGTTTTTT

V gene: TRBV11-2
J gene: TRBJ1-2
clone size: NA
D gene: NA
CDR3 protein: CASIERDTIYGYTF
CDR3 DNA: TGTGCCAGCATAGAGAGAGACACCATCTATGGCTACACCTTC

V gene: TRBV7-8
J gene: TRBJ2-3
clone size: NA
D gene: TRBD2
CDR3 protein: CASILGLGTDTQYF
CDR3 DNA: TGTGCCAGTATCTTAGGACTAGGCACAGATACGCAGTATTTT

V gene: TRBV11-2
J gene: TRBJ2-5
clone size: NA
D gene: NA
CDR3 protein: CASSLTPHDGETQYF
CDR3 DNA: TGTGCCAGCAGCTTAACCCCCCATGACGGGGAGACCCAGTACTTC

V gene: TRBV12-3/TRBV12-4
J gene: TRBJ1-4
clone size: many
D gene: NA
CDR3 protein: CASSLQEFSEKLFF
CDR3 DNA: TGTGCCAGCAGTTTACAGGAGTTTTCGGAAAAACTGTTTTTT

V gene: TRBV13
J gene: TRBJ1-2
clone size: many
D gene: NA
CDR3 protein: CASSLGQGSTF
CDR3 DNA: TGTGCCAGCAGCTTAGGACAGGGCTCCACCTTC

V gene: TRBV6-1
J gene: TRBJ2-7
clone size: NA
D gene: NA
CDR3 protein: CANRLSEDYGRYF
CDR3 DNA: TGTGCCAACAGACTATCGGAGGACTACGGGCGGTACTTC

V gene: TRBV11-1
J gene: TRBJ2-3
clone size: NA
D gene: TRBD2
CDR3 protein: CASAGGASTGTQYF
CDR3 DNA: TGTGCCAGCGCGGGGGGAGCTAGCACAGGTACGCAGTATTTT

V gene: TRBV6-5
J gene: TRBJ2-2
clone size: medium-sized
D gene: NA
CDR3 protein: CASSYSTKQGDSGELFF
CDR3 DNA: TGTGCCAGCAGTTACTCTACGAAGCAGGGGGACTCCGGGGAGCTGTTTTTT

V gene: TRBV14
J gene: TRBJ2-2
clone size: NA
D gene: NA
CDR3 protein: CASNQSRAANTGELFF
CDR3 DNA: TGTGCAAGCAACCAATCGAGGGCGGCCAACACCGGGGAGCTGTTTTTT

V gene: TRBV11-2
J gene: TRBJ2-3
clone size: once
D gene: TRBD1
CDR3 protein: CAISLRDSTDTQYF
CDR3 DNA: TGTGCCATCAGCCTTCGGGACAGCACAGATACGCAGTACTTT

V gene: TRBV5-1
J gene: TRBJ2-7
clone size: NA
D gene: TRBD1
CDR3 protein: CASILTGIEEEQYF
CDR3 DNA: TGCGCCAGCATCCTGACAGGGATCGAGGAGGAGCAGTACTTC

V gene: TRBV6-6
J gene: TRBJ2-5
clone size: once
D gene: NA
CDR3 protein: CTSSTEIGKTQYF
CDR3 DNA: TGTACCAGCAGCACAGAGATAGGAAAGACCCAGTACTTC

V gene: TRBV11-2
J gene: TRBJ2-1
clone size: NA
D gene: NA
CDR3 protein: CATGQDQPFNDEQFF
CDR3 DNA: TGTGCCACCGGGCAAGACCAGCCATTCAACGATGAGCAGTTCTTC

V gene: TRBV5-8
J gene: TRBJ2-5
clone size: once
D gene: TRBD2
CDR3 protein: CANSDGLAGGIVETQYF
CDR3 DNA: TGTGCCAATAGCGATGGACTAGCGGGAGGTATTGTGGAGACCCAGTACTTC

V gene: TRBV11-2
J gene: TRBJ2-7
clone size: NA
D gene: TRBD1
CDR3 protein: CVSSPPRTGYVHEQYF
CDR3 DNA: TGTGTCAGCAGTCCCCCCCGGACAGGGTACGTCCACGAGCAGTACTTC

V gene: TRBV28
J gene: TRBJ1-5
clone size: NA
D gene: TRBD1
CDR3 protein: CANSLRYRGLQPQHF
CDR3 DNA: TGTGCCAACAGTTTACGGTATAGGGGGCTTCAGCCCCAGCATTTT

V gene: TRBV12-3/TRBV12-4
J gene: TRBJ2-1
clone size: NA
D gene: NA
CDR3 protein: CANSPRGVGEGFYNEQFF
CDR3 DNA: TGTGCCAACAGTCCTAGGGGAGTGGGAGAAGGCTTCTACAATGAGCAGTTCTTC

V gene: TRBV28
J gene: TRBJ1-5
clone size: NA
D gene: NA
CDR3 protein: CVTLTTGIGQPPHF
CDR3 DNA: TGTGTCACCCTCACCACAGGCATTGGGCAGCCCCCGCATTTT

V gene: TRBV6-5
J gene: TRBJ2-1
clone size: NA
D gene: NA
CDR3 protein: CASRTNWAQTDEQFF
CDR3 DNA: TGTGCCAGCAGGACGAACTGGGCACAGACGGATGAGCAGTTCTTC

V gene: TRBV6-5
J gene: TRBJ2-1
clone size: NA
D gene: NA
CDR3 protein: CASSRGRGEDNEQFF
CDR3 DNA: TGTGCCAGCAGTAGGGGACGGGGTGAGGACAATGAGCAGTTCTTC

V gene: TRBV4-1
J gene: TRBJ2-5
clone size: many
D gene: NA
CDR3 protein: CASSQVSSDKTQYF
CDR3 DNA: TGCGCCAGCAGCCAAGTTTCCAGTGACAAGACCCAGTACTTC

V gene: TRBV6-9
J gene: TRBJ1-4
clone size: NA
D gene: NA
CDR3 protein: CANNSTGSRPSNEKLFF
CDR3 DNA: TGTGCCAACAATTCGACAGGATCTCGTCCCAGTAATGAAAAACTGTTTTTT

V gene: TRBV6-2/TRBV6-3
J gene: TRBJ1-1
clone size: NA
D gene: NA
CDR3 protein: CDSSLTATEAFF
CDR3 DNA: TGTGACAGCAGTTTGACTGCCACTGAAGCTTTCTTT